The subject of this entry is one T cell receptor beta chain. Its matching antigen is unknown. The germline V gene has CDR1 MNHEY and CDR2 SVGAGI. J was trimmed by 6 bases and V by 5 bases; bases with no gene match: 7. The CDR3 is made up of 15 amino acids. The data belong to a study of cytomegalovirus exposure and HLA in healthy donors. Study background: A subsequent analysis stated that the 120 or so validation repertoires were run on the same platform as the roughly 710 first-cohort repertoires.

The validation cohort, a group of around 130 subjects, included the donors and was separate from the roughly 670-subject first cohort. Study outcomes and limitations: A few CMV-associated chains proved CMV antigen-specific in vitro.

Clones were read by immunoSEQ multiplex PCR, and TCRdb kept only the in-frame ones, dropping some. The sample consists of 150,000 or so clones, 85% to 90% of them appearing once. The chain has TRBV6-5 and TRBJ1-2, with TRBD1 matching 12 bases. The sample comprised PBMCs. This receptor was taken from a woman under 40 in good health and CMV-seropositive. In DNA, the CDR3 is TGTGCCAGCAGTAGGGGACAGGGGGCCCGAGATGGCTACACCTTC. Its protein is CASSRGQGARDGYTF.